Included here is one T cell receptor (beta chain) sequence, with context. Its antigen specificity is not known. Base qualities were left out, and no much larger clone turns up one base away. For four or five healthy donors, CD8+ T cells were sorted from blood, dermis and epidermis, and the TCR beta CDR3 regions of these cells were analysed. All TCR-sequenced donors were healthy individuals, and each provided both blood and skin samples. CD8+ T cell populations were isolated by sorting before TCR beta sequencing. Before T cells were analysed, skin was separated into dermal and epidermal compartments. The data were taken from a study of CD49a tissue-resident CD8 T cells in human skin (dated by TCRdb to the late 2010s). For context, the study as a whole: Subsets of tissue-resident memory CD8+ T cells in human skin, defined by their expression of CD49a, CD69 and CD103, were what the study examined.

Relative to germline, V is 5 bases shorter and J is 7 bases shorter, with 18 bases between their ends. Based on the germline V gene, the CDR1 and CDR2 sequences are SGHAT and FQNNGV. The CDR3 sequence holds 15 residues, the cysteine and phenylalanine included. Only the CDR3 DNA is retained, 45 bases long and in frame from the first base. The library was prepared using the immunoSEQ multiplex PCR assay. As for the original processing: How frequently each TCR V beta family was used was compared between the sorted CD8+ T cell populations from blood, dermis and epidermis. TCRdb obtained this table from immuneACCESS and retained in-frame rearrangements with V and J assigned. These tables miss some clones; where compared with another copy, unresolved V genes account for less than half of the shortfall, and the remainder is unexplained. Clonal size and the V and J genes are those of that table, whereas D and trimming came from the DNA. For this sample the table gives some 1,000 clones, of which 74% were detected only once. Roughly 25% of the sample lies in the top ten.

The sample comprised CD103- CD8+ T cells sorted from skin dermis. The TCR was taken from a human donor in good health. The donor label of this sample is uncertain. The chain was built from TRBV11-2 and TRBJ2-1; no D segment can be confidently identified. The bases are TGTGCCAGCAGCCCCTACCGAGTAGCTGCGAATGAGCAGTTCTTC. It codes for CASSPYRVAANEQFF.